Listed below are T cell receptor beta chains from one sample, sequenced in a study of regulatory T cells in long-lasting Graves disease. Each CDR3 protein gets one entry after TCRdb re-called the multiplex PCR reads with MiXCR. Among about 420,000 distinct CDR3 sequences, about a sixth were seen once, and the ten largest hold around 23%. The sample also formed part of further work on T cells in Graves' hyperthyroidism and ophthalmopathy.

The starting material was peripheral blood mononuclear cells (PBMCs), obtained at new diagnosis, from a patient treated with antithyroid drugs. These TCRs come from a woman between 18 and 29 years old with Graves disease. CDR3s include the opening cysteine and the closing phenylalanine or tryptophan. Each record gives: J gene, clone size, D gene, V gene, CDR3 protein, CDR3 DNA. D genes are given only for firm matches. Clone size is given for some rows only: seen once, a few or many times, or a class if the clone is expanded.

>TRBJ1-1|many|-|TRBV13
CASRPRGDTEAFF
TGTGCCAGCAGACCTCGAGGAGACACTGAAGCTTTCTTT
>TRBJ2-3|many|-|TRBV28
CASSLTGALDTQYF
TGTGCCAGCAGTTTAACGGGAGCATTAGATACGCAGTATTTT
>TRBJ2-2|-|-|TRBV28
CASISANTGELFF
TGTGCCAGCATCAGCGCGAACACCGGGGAGCTGTTTTTT
>TRBJ2-7|many|TRBD2|TRBV20-1
CSARDASSGSYEQYF
TGCAGTGCACGAGACGCGTCTAGCGGGAGTTACGAGCAGTACTTC
>TRBJ2-3|many|TRBD2|TRBV28
CASSLGLATITDTQYF
TGTGCCAGCAGCCTTGGACTAGCGACTATCACAGATACGCAGTATTTT
>TRBJ2-7|-|-|TRBV11-2
CASTASPPPSSYEQYF
TGTGCCAGCACAGCTTCCCCCCCCCCCAGCTCCTACGAGCAGTACTTC
>TRBJ2-1|many|-|TRBV29-1
CSVAGGQGLYNEQFF
TGCAGCGTTGCTGGAGGGCAGGGACTCTACAATGAGCAGTTCTTC
>TRBJ1-1|few|-|TRBV28
CASRRTGSAEAFF
TGTGCCAGCCGGCGAACAGGGAGCGCTGAAGCTTTCTTT
>TRBJ2-7|many|-|TRBV28
CASSLPDRPYEQYF
TGTGCCAGCAGCCTTCCGGACAGACCCTACGAGCAGTACTTC
>TRBJ1-1|few|-|TRBV19
CASSITTKGEAFF
TGTGCCAGTAGTATAACCACAAAAGGTGAAGCTTTCTTT
>TRBJ2-7|many|-|TRBV5-6
CASSLISGASEQYF
TGTGCCAGCAGCTTAATTTCCGGGGCTTCCGAGCAGTACTTC
>TRBJ1-1|-|-|TRBV20-1
CSARTGGAWTEAFF
TGCAGTGCCCGCACCGGAGGGGCCTGGACTGAAGCTTTCTTT
>TRBJ1-1|-|TRBD1|TRBV28
CASSRQGTWAFF
TGTGCCAGCAGCCGACAGGGGACGTGGGCTTTCTTT
>TRBJ2-7|few|-|TRBV27
CASSWAGRNEQYF
TGTGCCAGCAGTTGGGCAGGGCGGAACGAGCAGTACTTC
>TRBJ2-7|-|TRBD2|TRBV6-5
CASSYSTSGLEQYF
TGTGCCAGCAGTTACTCGACTAGCGGGCTTGAGCAGTACTTC
>TRBJ2-1|-|TRBD1|TRBV6-2/TRBV6-3
CASSHPTGLFDEQFF
TGTGCCAGCAGTCACCCGACAGGGCTTTTCGATGAGCAGTTCTTC
>TRBJ1-1|many|-|TRBV18
CASSPRTMENTEAFF
TGTGCCAGCTCACCACGGACGATGGAGAACACTGAAGCTTTCTTT
>TRBJ1-5|few|TRBD1|TRBV20-1
CSAQMEGARGNQPQHF
TGCAGTGCTCAAATGGAGGGGGCGCGAGGCAATCAGCCCCAGCATTTT
>TRBJ2-4|few|TRBD1|TRBV20-1
CSAPQTRTGRGIQYF
TGCAGTGCCCCCCAGACCAGGACAGGGCGGGGCATTCAGTACTTC
>TRBJ1-2|few|-|TRBV6-2/TRBV6-3
CASNYSEQNYGYTF
TGTGCCAGCAATTACTCGGAGCAAAACTATGGCTACACCTTC
>TRBJ2-5|many|TRBD2|TRBV29-1
CSVEKAGVVETQYF
TGCAGCGTTGAAAAAGCGGGAGTGGTTGAGACCCAGTACTTC
>TRBJ2-7|many|-|TRBV13
CASKGEGYYDEQYF
TGTGCCAGCAAGGGTGAGGGGTACTATGACGAGCAGTACTTC
>TRBJ1-4|few|TRBD1|TRBV5-6
CASSLRRQGPNEKLFF
TGTGCCAGCAGCCTCCGACGACAGGGACCTAATGAAAAACTGTTTTTT
>TRBJ1-4|-|TRBD1|TRBV20-1
CSANRDREEKLFF
TGCAGTGCTAACCGGGACAGGGAAGAAAAACTGTTTTTT
>TRBJ2-7|few|-|TRBV5-5
CASSFADLSYEQYF
TGTGCCAGCAGCTTCGCGGACCTATCCTACGAGCAGTACTTC
>TRBJ2-5|many|-|TRBV7-2
CASSRLWAGETQYF
TGTGCCAGCAGCCGGCTCTGGGCGGGGGAGACCCAGTACTTC
>TRBJ2-1|-|TRBD2|TRBV27
CASSLVAGGPPNEQFF
TGTGCCAGCAGTTTAGTAGCGGGAGGGCCTCCCAATGAGCAGTTCTTC
>TRBJ2-5|many|TRBD1|TRBV20-1
CSAKRTGGGETQYF
TGCAGTGCCAAAAGGACAGGGGGCGGAGAGACCCAGTACTTC
>TRBJ2-7|many|-|TRBV12-3/TRBV12-4
CASSLVPQGSYEQYF
TGTGCCAGCAGTTTGGTTCCGCAGGGCTCCTACGAGCAGTACTTC
>TRBJ2-7|many|-|TRBV6-2/TRBV6-3
CASSYVDEQYF
TGTGCCAGCAGTTACGTCGACGAGCAGTACTTC
>TRBJ2-1|many|-|TRBV7-2
CASSSRSGTSSYNEQFF
TGTGCCAGCAGCTCCCGGTCGGGGACGTCGTCCTACAATGAGCAGTTCTTC
>TRBJ2-1|-|TRBD2|TRBV5-1
CASSSGGRFTNEQFF
TGCGCCAGCAGCTCAGGCGGGAGATTTACGAATGAGCAGTTCTTC
>TRBJ2-4|many|TRBD1|TRBV28
CASSLKQGYLAKNIQYF
TGTGCCAGCAGTTTAAAACAGGGGTACTTAGCCAAAAACATTCAGTACTTC
>TRBJ2-1|many|TRBD2|TRBV20-1
CSAEWLAGIYNEQFF
TGCAGTGCCGAGTGGCTAGCGGGGATATACAATGAGCAGTTCTTC
>TRBJ2-1|-|-|TRBV7-2
CASRGGGSYEQFF
TGTGCCAGCAGGGGGGGGGGCTCCTACGAGCAGTTCTTC
>TRBJ2-5|-|-|TRBV12-3/TRBV12-4
CASSGGGGGQETQYF
TGTGCCAGCAGTGGTGGGGGGGGCGGCCAAGAGACCCAGTACTTC
>TRBJ2-5|many|-|TRBV28
CASSFVGTGTQYF
TGTGCCAGCAGTTTTGTGGGGACGGGGACCCAGTACTTC
>TRBJ1-5|-|TRBD1|TRBV5-5
CASSLRDRDNQPQHF
TGTGCCAGCAGCCTACGGGACAGGGACAATCAGCCCCAGCATTTT
>TRBJ1-1|many|-|TRBV3-1
CASSQAIDSTMNTEAFF
TGTGCCAGCAGCCAAGCCATAGACTCCACAATGAACACTGAAGCTTTCTTT
>TRBJ2-7|-|TRBD2|TRBV14
CASSQASSGISYDQYF
TGTGCCAGCAGCCAAGCCTCTAGCGGTATATCCTACGACCAGTACTTC
>TRBJ2-1|-|-|TRBV19
CASSPASRAPGTHYNEQFF
TGTGCCAGTAGTCCAGCCAGTCGGGCCCCCGGGACCCATTACAATGAGCAGTTCTTC
>TRBJ1-5|-|-|TRBV14
CASSQGGQGQPQHF
TGTGCCAGCAGCCAGGGGGGTCAGGGGCAGCCCCAGCATTTT
>TRBJ2-5|many|TRBD1|TRBV7-2
CASSQDRGQETQYF
TGTGCCAGCAGCCAGGACAGGGGCCAAGAGACCCAGTACTTC
>TRBJ2-2|few|TRBD1|TRBV24-1
CATSVSPGQGTGELFF
TGTGCCACCAGTGTTTCGCCGGGACAGGGAACCGGGGAGCTGTTTTTT
>TRBJ1-1|few|-|TRBV6-1
CASRLTGQGNTEAFF
TGTGCCAGCAGGCTTACAGGACAAGGCAACACTGAAGCTTTCTTT
>TRBJ2-3|few|-|TRBV5-6
CASSPDSSASTDTQYF
TGTGCCAGCAGCCCGGACTCGTCAGCGAGCACAGATACGCAGTATTTT
>TRBJ2-5|few|-|TRBV2
CASSEGSKRRTQYF
TGTGCCAGCAGTGAAGGCAGTAAGAGAAGGACCCAGTACTTC
>TRBJ1-2|-|TRBD1|TRBV6-1
CASTMTGFYGYTF
TGTGCCAGCACCATGACAGGGTTCTATGGCTACACCTTC
>TRBJ1-1|many|-|TRBV28
CASRGGRTNTEAFF
TGTGCCAGCAGGGGAGGACGGACGAACACTGAAGCTTTCTTT
>TRBJ1-1|few|-|TRBV9
CASSAQTVMNTEAFF
TGTGCCAGCAGCGCTCAGACAGTCATGAACACTGAAGCTTTCTTT
>TRBJ2-6|-|TRBD1|TRBV30
CAWWDRFSGANVLTF
TGTGCCTGGTGGGACAGATTCTCTGGGGCCAACGTCCTGACTTTC
>TRBJ2-3|few|TRBD2|TRBV27
CASSQTSGRDTQYF
TGTGCCAGCAGTCAGACTAGCGGGAGGGATACGCAGTATTTT
>TRBJ2-3|-|TRBD1|TRBV6-2/TRBV6-3
CASSHRSGTGNTDTQYF
TGTGCCAGCAGCCACAGAAGTGGGACAGGGAACACAGATACGCAGTATTTT
>TRBJ1-2|many|-|TRBV7-2
CASSLVQAVEGYTF
TGTGCCAGCAGCTTAGTGCAGGCGGTTGAAGGCTACACCTTC
>TRBJ2-1|many|-|TRBV9
CASSATGDWSYNEQFF
TGTGCCAGCAGCGCAACGGGAGATTGGTCCTACAATGAGCAGTTCTTC
>TRBJ1-1|many|TRBD1|TRBV3-1
CASSQDRTGGGRDTEAFF
TGTGCCAGCAGCCAAGATAGAACAGGGGGCGGGAGGGACACTGAAGCTTTCTTT
>TRBJ2-1|few|-|TRBV6-2/TRBV6-3
CATQRPGSYNEQFF
TGTGCCACCCAACGGCCGGGCTCCTACAATGAGCAGTTCTTC